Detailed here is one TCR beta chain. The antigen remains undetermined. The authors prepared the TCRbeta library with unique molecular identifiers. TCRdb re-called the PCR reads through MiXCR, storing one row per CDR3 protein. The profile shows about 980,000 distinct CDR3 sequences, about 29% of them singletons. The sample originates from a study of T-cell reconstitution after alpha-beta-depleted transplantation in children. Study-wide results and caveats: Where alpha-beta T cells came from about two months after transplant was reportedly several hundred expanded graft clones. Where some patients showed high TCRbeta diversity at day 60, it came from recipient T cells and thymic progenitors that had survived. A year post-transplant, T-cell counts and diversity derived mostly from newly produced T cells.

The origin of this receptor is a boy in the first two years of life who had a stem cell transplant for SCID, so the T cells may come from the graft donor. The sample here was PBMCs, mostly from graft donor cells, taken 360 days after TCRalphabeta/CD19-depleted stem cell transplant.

The DNA of the CDR3 is TGTGCCAGCTCACCGCGTGTAGGGACAGGGAGCTTATACGAGCAGTACTTC. It translates to CASSPRVGTGSLYEQYF. This chain joins TRBV18 and TRBJ2-7, with 9 nucleotides matching TRBD1. CDR3 length equals 17 residues. Losses at the gene ends were 3 bases for V and 4 bases for J; bases not matched to a gene: 13. Germline assignment: CDR1 KGHSH and CDR2 LQKENI.